This TCR beta chain stems from a study of post-analysis software for immune sequencing data. Study-wide context: Clinical courses comprised relapsing-remitting, secondary progressive and progressive-relapsing multiple sclerosis. Study observations and caveats: Included in a set of about 5 TRBV segments more frequent in patients than controls were TRBV5-6, TRBV5-1 and TRBV20-1. Significantly lower normalized Chao1 diversity was seen in multiple sclerosis patients than in controls.

Germline V gene lookup returns CDR1 LGHNA and CDR2 YSLEER. The V and J ends lost 1 base and 8 bases respectively, with 9 bases between them. The CDR3 extends over 13 amino acids. Unique-molecular-identifier-tagged TCR beta cDNA libraries were used. TCRdb independently ran MiXCR on the PCR reads; one entry per CDR3 protein. The table lists approximately 690,000 distinct CDR3 sequences, approximately 60% of them singletons. Turning to this clonotype: The antigen is undetermined.

The rearrangement links TRBV4-3 to TRBJ2-1; D gene unclear. The sequenced sample was blood. The source of this sequence is a girl aged 2-15 years with multiple sclerosis. The CDR3, as DNA: TGCGCCAGCAGCCAAGTGTTAGGAGATGAGCAGTTCTTC. Translating gives CASSQVLGDEQFF.